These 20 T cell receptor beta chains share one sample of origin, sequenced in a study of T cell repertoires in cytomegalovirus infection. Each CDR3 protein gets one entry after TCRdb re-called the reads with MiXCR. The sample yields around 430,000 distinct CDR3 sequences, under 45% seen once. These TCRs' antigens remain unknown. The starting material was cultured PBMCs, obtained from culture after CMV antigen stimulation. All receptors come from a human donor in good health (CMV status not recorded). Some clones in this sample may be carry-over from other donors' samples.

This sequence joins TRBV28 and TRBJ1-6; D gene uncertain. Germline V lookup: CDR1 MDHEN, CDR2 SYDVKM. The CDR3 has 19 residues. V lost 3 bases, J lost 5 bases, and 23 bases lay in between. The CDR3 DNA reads TGTGCCAGCAGTTTTTCCTTCAGGACGGGAGCCTCAGATAATTCACCCCTCCACTTT. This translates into CASSFSFRTGASDNSPLHF. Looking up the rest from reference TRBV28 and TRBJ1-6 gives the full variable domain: DVKVTQSSRYLVKRTGEKVFLECVQDMDHENMFWYRQDPGLGLRLIYFSYDVKMKEKGDIPEGYSVSREKKERFSLILESASTNQTSMYLCASSFSFRTGASDNSPLHFGNGTRLTVT.

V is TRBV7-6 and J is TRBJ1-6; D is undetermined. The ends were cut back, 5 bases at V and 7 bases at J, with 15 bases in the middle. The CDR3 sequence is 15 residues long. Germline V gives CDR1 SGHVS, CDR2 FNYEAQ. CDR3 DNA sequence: TGTGCCAGCAGCCCCCTTCTGCGGGGAAATTCACCCCTCCACTTT. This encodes CASSPLLRGNSPLHF.

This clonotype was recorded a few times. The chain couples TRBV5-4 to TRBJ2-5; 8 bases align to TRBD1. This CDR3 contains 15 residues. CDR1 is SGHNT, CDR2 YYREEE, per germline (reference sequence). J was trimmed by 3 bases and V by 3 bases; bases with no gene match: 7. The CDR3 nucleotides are TGTGCCAGCAGCTCTGGACAGGGCAGAGAAGAGACCCAGTACTTC. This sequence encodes CASSSGQGREETQYF.

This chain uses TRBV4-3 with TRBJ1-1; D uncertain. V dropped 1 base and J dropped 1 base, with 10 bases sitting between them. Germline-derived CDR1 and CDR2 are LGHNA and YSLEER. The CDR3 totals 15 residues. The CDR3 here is CASSQALTGNTEAFF. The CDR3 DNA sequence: TGCGCCAGCAGCCAAGCCCTAACTGGGAACACTGAAGCTTTCTTT.

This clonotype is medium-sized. As DNA, the CDR3 is TGTGCCAGCAGCTGGCCGCGTTCCGGGGAGCTGTTTTTT. This codes for CASSWPRSGELFF. V usage is TRBV7-8 and J usage is TRBJ2-2; D not resolved. Germline V lookup: CDR1 SGHVS, CDR2 FQNEAQ. V was trimmed by 4 bases and J by 6 bases, leaving 9 bases between them. CDR3 length: 13 amino acids.

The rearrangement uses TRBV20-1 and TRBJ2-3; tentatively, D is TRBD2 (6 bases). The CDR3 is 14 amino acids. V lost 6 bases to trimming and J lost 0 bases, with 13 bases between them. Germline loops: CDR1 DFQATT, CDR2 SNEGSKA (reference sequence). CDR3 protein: CSATGTFSTDTQYF. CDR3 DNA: TGCAGTGCCACCGGGACTTTTAGCACAGATACGCAGTATTTT.

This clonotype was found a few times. The DNA for the CDR3 is TGTGCCAGCAGCTTAGCCAACTACTACGAGCAGTACTTC. Amino acids: CASSLANYYEQYF. V usage is TRBV7-2 and J usage is TRBJ2-7; unclear D gene. Per the germline V gene, CDR1 is SGHTA and CDR2 is FQGNSA. The CDR3 is 13 amino acids. V was pared by 0 bases and J by 3 bases, with 6 bases between. The full variable domain, completed using reference TRBV7-2 and TRBJ2-7, is GAGVSQSPSNKVTEKGKDVELRCDPISGHTALYWYRQSLGQGLEFLIYFQGNSAPDKSGLPSDRFSAERTGGSVSTLTIQRTQQEDSAVYLCASSLANYYEQYFGPGTRLTVT.

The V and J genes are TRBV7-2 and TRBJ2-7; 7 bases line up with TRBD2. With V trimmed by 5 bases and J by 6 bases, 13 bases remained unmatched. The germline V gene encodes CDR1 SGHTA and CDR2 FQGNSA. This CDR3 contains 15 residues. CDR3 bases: TGTGCCAGCAGCCGCAGGGCGGGAGTACTCTTCGAGCAGTACTTC. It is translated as CASSRRAGVLFEQYF. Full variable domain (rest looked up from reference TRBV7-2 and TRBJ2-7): GAGVSQSPSNKVTEKGKDVELRCDPISGHTALYWYRQSLGQGLEFLIYFQGNSAPDKSGLPSDRFSAERTGGSVSTLTIQRTQQEDSAVYLCASSRRAGVLFEQYFGPGTRLTVT.

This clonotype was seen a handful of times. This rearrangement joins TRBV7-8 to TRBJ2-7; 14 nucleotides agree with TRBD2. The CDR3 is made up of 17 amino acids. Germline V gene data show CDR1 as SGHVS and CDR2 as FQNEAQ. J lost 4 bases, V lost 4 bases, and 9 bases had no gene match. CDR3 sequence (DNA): TGTGCCAGCAGCTCCAGGACTAGCGGGGGGATGAGGTACGAGCAGTACTTC. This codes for CASSSRTSGGMRYEQYF.

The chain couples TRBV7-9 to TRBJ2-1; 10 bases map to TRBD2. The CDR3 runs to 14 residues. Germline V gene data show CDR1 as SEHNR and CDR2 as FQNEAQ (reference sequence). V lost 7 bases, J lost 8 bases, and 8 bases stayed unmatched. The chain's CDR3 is CASTLAGVGYEQFF. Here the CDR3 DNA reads TGTGCCAGCACCCTAGCGGGAGTCGGCTATGAGCAGTTCTTC.

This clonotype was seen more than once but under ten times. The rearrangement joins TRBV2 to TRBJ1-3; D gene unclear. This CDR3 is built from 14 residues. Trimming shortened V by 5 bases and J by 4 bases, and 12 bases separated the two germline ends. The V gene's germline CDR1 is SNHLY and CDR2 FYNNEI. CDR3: CASSYDTPGNTIYF. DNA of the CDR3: TGTGCCAGCAGTTACGACACGCCGGGAAACACCATATATTTT.

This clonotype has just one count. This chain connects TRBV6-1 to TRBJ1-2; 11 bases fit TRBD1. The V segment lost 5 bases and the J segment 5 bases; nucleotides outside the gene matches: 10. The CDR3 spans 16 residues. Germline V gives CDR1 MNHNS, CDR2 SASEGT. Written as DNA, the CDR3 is TGTGCCAGCAGTTATGGGACAGGGGGAAGTCGGTATGGCTACACCTTC. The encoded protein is CASSYGTGGSRYGYTF.

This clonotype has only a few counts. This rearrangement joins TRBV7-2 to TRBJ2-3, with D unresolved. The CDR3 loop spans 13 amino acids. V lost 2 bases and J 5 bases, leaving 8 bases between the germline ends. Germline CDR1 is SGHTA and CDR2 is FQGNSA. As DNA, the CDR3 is TGTGCCAGCAGCTTAACTCCTGAAGATACGCAGTATTTT. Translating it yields CASSLTPEDTQYF.

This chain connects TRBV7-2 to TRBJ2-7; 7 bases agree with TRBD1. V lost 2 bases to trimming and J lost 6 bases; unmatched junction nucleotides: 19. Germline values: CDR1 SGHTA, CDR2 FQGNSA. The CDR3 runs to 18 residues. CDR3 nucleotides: TGTGCCAGCAGCTTACAAAGGATAGGACCGGGACAGCACGGCGAGCAGTACTTC. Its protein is CASSLQRIGPGQHGEQYF.

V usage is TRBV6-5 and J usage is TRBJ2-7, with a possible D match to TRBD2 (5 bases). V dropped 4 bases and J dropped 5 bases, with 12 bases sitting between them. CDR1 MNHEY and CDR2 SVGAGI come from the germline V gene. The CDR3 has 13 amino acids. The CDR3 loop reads CASSFREYDEQYF. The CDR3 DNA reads TGTGCCAGCAGTTTCCGGGAATACGACGAGCAGTACTTC.

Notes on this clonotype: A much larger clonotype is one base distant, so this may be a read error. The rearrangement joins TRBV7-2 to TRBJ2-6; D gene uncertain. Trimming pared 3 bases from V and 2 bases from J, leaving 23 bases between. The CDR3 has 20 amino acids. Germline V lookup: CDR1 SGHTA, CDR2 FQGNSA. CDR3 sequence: CASSFRPLEAVSAGANVLTF. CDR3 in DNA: TGTGCCAGCAGCTTTCGACCCCTTGAGGCGGTCAGCGCTGGGGCCAACGTCCTGACTTTC.

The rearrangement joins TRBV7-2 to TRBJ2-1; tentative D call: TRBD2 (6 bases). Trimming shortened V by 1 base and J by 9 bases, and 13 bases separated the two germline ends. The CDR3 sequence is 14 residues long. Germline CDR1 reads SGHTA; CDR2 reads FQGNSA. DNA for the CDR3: TGTGCCAGCAGCTTAGATGCCCCCGGGGGTGAGCAGTTCTTC. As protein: CASSLDAPGGEQFF.

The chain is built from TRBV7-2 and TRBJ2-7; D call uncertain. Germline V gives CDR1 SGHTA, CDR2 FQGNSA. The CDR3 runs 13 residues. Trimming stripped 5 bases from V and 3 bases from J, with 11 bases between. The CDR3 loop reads CASSISRSYEQYF. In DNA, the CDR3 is TGTGCCAGCAGCATTAGTAGGAGCTACGAGCAGTACTTC.

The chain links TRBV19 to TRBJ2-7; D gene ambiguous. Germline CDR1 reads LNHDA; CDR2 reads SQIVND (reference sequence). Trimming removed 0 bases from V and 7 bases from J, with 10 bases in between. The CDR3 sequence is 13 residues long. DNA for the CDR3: TGTGCCAGTAGTATAGATCGGAGAGGAGAGCAGTACTTC. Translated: CASSIDRRGEQYF. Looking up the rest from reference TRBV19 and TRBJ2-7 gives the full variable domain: DGGITQSPKYLFRKEGQNVTLSCEQNLNHDAMYWYRQDPGQGLRLIYYSQIVNDFQKGDIAEGYSVSREKKESFPLTVTSAQKNPTAFYLCASSIDRRGEQYFGPGTRLTVT.

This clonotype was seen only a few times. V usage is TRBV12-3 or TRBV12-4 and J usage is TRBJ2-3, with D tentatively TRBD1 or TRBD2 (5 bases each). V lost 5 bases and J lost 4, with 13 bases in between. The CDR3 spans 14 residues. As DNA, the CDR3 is TGTGCCAGCAGTCCTGGGGGATCGGCAGATACGCAGTATTTT. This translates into CASSPGGSADTQYF.